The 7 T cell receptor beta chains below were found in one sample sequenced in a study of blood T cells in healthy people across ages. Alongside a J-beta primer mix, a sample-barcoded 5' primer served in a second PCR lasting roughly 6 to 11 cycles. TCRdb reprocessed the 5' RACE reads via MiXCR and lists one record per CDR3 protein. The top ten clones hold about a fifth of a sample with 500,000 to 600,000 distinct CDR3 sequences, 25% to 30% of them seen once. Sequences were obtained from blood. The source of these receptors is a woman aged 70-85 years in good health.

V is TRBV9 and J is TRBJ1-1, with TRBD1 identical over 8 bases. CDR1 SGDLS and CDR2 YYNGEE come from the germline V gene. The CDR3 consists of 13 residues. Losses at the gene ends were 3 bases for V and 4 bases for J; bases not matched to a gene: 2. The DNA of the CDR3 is TGTGCCAGCAGCGGTACAGGGGGCACTGAAGCTTTCTTT. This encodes CASSGTGGTEAFF.

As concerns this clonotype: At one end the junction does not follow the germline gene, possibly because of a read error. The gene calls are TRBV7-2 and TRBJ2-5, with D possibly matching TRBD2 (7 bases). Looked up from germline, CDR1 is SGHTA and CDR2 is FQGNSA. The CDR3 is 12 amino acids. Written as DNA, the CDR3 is TGTGCCAGCAGCTACCCGGGGGGCATCAAGTTCTTC. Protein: CASSYPGGIKFF.

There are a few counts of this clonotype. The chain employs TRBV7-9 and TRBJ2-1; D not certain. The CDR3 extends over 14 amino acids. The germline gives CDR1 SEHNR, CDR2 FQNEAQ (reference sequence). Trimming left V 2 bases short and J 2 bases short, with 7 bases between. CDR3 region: CASSLRSPYNEQFF. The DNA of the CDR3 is TGTGCCAGCAGCTTAAGATCCCCCTACAATGAGCAGTTCTTC.

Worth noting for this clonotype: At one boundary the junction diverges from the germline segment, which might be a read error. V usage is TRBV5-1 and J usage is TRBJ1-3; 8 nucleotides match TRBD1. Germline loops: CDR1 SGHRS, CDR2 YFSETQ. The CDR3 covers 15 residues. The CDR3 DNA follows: TGCGCCAGCAGCTTGGCCAGGGGGCCTGGAAACACCACATATTTT. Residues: CASSLARGPGNTTYF.

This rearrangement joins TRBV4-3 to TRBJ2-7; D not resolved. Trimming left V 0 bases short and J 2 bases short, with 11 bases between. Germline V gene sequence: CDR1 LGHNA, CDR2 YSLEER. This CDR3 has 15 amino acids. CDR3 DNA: TGCGCCAGCAGCCAAGACCAGGTCTACCCCTACGAGCAGTACTTC. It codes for CASSQDQVYPYEQYF.

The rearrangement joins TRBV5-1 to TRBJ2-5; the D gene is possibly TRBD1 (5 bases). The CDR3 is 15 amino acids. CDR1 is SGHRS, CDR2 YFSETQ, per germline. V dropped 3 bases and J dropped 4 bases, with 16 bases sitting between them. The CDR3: CASSWGSSTLETQYF. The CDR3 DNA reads TGCGCCAGCAGCTGGGGCTCCTCTACCCTAGAGACCCAGTACTTC.

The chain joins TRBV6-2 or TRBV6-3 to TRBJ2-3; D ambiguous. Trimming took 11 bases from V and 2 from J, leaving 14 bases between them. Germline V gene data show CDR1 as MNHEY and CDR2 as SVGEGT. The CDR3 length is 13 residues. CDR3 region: CALSGVSTDTQYF. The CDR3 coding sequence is TGTGCCCTAAGTGGGGTTTCCACAGATACGCAGTATTTT.